Each of the 21 T cell receptor beta chains below was sequenced from the same sample in a study of T cells in Graves' hyperthyroidism and ophthalmopathy. Researchers took RNA transcripts and amplified the TCR beta CDR3 regions from them. Researchers ran a first-round RT-PCR on the TCR CDR3 using the HTBI primer set. Using its own MiXCR run on the multiplex PCR reads, TCRdb lists one record per CDR3 protein. The sample includes 250,000 to 350,000 distinct CDR3 sequences, approximately 15% of them seen just once. The material sequenced was blood. Source of these receptors: a woman in her sixties or seventies with Graves' ophthalmopathy.

The J gene is TRBJ2-1, the V gene TRBV30, with D perhaps TRBD2 (5 bases). V was trimmed by 5 bases and J by 0 bases, leaving 14 bases between them. CDR1 GTSNPN and CDR2 SVGIG come from the germline V gene (reference sequence). CDR3 length equals 15 residues. The CDR3 loop reads CAWGAGVGSYNEQFF. The CDR3, as DNA: TGTGCCTGGGGTGCCGGGGTCGGCTCCTACAATGAGCAGTTCTTC. The full variable domain, its missing parts supplied by reference TRBV30 and TRBJ2-1, is SQTIHQWPATLVQPVGSPLSLECTVEGTSNPNLYWYRQAAGRGLQLLFYSVGIGQISSEVPQNLSASRPQDRQFILSSKKLLLSDSGFYLCAWGAGVGSYNEQFFGPGTRLTVL.

In its sample, this clonotype was seen a few times. V usage is TRBV24-1 and J usage is TRBJ2-3; 7 positions match TRBD2. Trimming at V came to 5 bases and at J to 3 bases, leaving 1 base not matched to a gene. This CDR3 region has 13 residues. Germline CDR1 KGHDR, CDR2 SFDVKD. The CDR3: CATSAGRTDTQYF. The CDR3 nucleotides are TGTGCCACCAGTGCCGGGAGGACAGATACGCAGTATTTT.

Note on this clonotype: Since no conserved phenylalanine or tryptophan closes the CDR3, a read error is the likely cause. The chain combines TRBV11-2 with TRBJ1-1; D gene ambiguous. CDR3 length: 13 amino acids. CDR1 is SGHAT, CDR2 FQNNGV, per germline. The ends were cut back, 4 bases at V and 4 bases at J, with 10 bases in the middle. The chain's CDR3 is CASSYQRVTEAFL. As DNA, the CDR3 is TGTGCCAGCAGCTACCAAAGGGTCACTGAAGCTTTCCTT.

The rearrangement uses TRBV6-1 and TRBJ1-4; unclear D gene. Germline V gives CDR1 MNHNS, CDR2 SASEGT. V was shortened by 10 bases and J by 4 bases, with 16 bases between the two germline ends. The CDR3 is 14 residues long. In nucleotides, the CDR3 is TGTGCCACCAGAGGGAAGAGTAGTAATGAAAAACTGTTTTTT. This encodes CATRGKSSNEKLFF.

This clonotype was recorded many times. This chain links TRBV7-2 with TRBJ2-5; D assignment may be TRBD1 or TRBD2 (6 bases each). Germline V gene lookup returns CDR1 SGHTA and CDR2 FQGNSA. The CDR3 runs 15 residues. V lost 2 bases and J 5 bases, leaving 15 bases between the germline ends. The CDR3 DNA sequence: TGTGCCAGCAGCTTAATCGGGGGCACTCGGGAGACCCAGTACTTC. This gives the protein CASSLIGGTRETQYF. The full variable domain, completed using reference TRBV7-2 and TRBJ2-5, is GAGVSQSPSNKVTEKGKDVELRCDPISGHTALYWYRQSLGQGLEFLIYFQGNSAPDKSGLPSDRFSAERTGGSVSTLTIQRTQQEDSAVYLCASSLIGGTRETQYFGPGTRLLVL.

This clonotype was detected ten times or more. The chain combines TRBV7-2 with TRBJ1-6; D gene unclear. Trimming pared 5 bases from V and 7 bases from J, leaving 6 bases between. The CDR3 contains 12 residues. Germline V gives CDR1 SGHTA, CDR2 FQGNSA. The CDR3 sequence: CASSLSNSPLHF. The CDR3 DNA reads TGTGCCAGCAGCCTTTCCAATTCACCCCTCCACTTT.

V gene TRBV7-2 combines with J gene TRBJ2-2; 10 positions match TRBD1. Germline V lookup: CDR1 SGHTA, CDR2 FQGNSA. V lost 8 bases, J lost 5 bases, and 5 bases stayed unmatched. This CDR3 is built from 14 residues. This chain's CDR3 is CASRQGALTGELFF. The DNA of the CDR3 is TGTGCCAGCCGACAGGGGGCTTTAACCGGGGAGCTGTTTTTT.

This clonotype was counted at least ten times. The V and J genes are TRBV9 and TRBJ1-2; 8 bases agree with TRBD1. J gave up 6 bases and V 4 bases, and 11 bases lay outside the gene matches. Looked up from germline, CDR1 is SGDLS and CDR2 is YYNGEE. The CDR3 is made up of 15 amino acids. CDR3 DNA: TGTGCCAGCAGCCGACAGGGGACAGGCCGCCATGGCTACACCTTC. Amino acid sequence: CASSRQGTGRHGYTF.

As for this clonotype: A much larger clone lies a single base off, so this may be a read error. V is TRBV9 and J is TRBJ2-7, with TRBD2 identical over 9 bases. Losses at the gene ends were 2 bases for V and 7 bases for J; bases not matched to a gene: 10. Looked up from germline, CDR1 is SGDLS and CDR2 is YYNGEE. This CDR3 contains 15 residues. Here the CDR3 reads CASSVASGAGNEQYF. The CDR3 bases are TGTGCCAGCAGCGTGGCTAGCGGGGCGGGGAATGAGCAGTACTTC.

There are many counts of this clonotype. This rearrangement joins TRBV6-2 or TRBV6-3 to TRBJ2-3; unclear D gene. The V and J ends lost 0 bases and 7 bases respectively, with 5 bases between them. Germline V gives CDR1 MNHEY, CDR2 SVGEGT. This CDR3 region has 12 residues. Here the CDR3 reads CASSYSGYTQYF. CDR3 DNA sequence: TGTGCCAGCAGTTACTCCGGGTATACGCAGTATTTT.

This rearrangement joins TRBV18 to TRBJ2-5; TRBD1 or TRBD2 may be the D gene (5 bases each). The length of the CDR3 is 14 residues. Between the trimmed V and J ends, which lost 2 bases and 2 bases, there was a span of 9 bases. Per germline, CDR1 KGHSH and CDR2 LQKENI. The DNA of the CDR3 is TGTGCCAGCTCACCAGGGACGGAACAAGAGACCCAGTACTTC. It encodes CASSPGTEQETQYF.

This clonotype was seen many times. V gene TRBV7-6 combines with J gene TRBJ2-7; 9 bases match TRBD1. The CDR3 extends over 14 amino acids. Unmatched junction bases numbered 4, after V lost 2 bases and J lost 5 bases. The germline CDR1 and CDR2 sequences are SGHVS and FNYEAQ. The CDR3, as DNA: TGTGCCAGCAGCTTAACAGGGACAGGGAACGAGCAGTACTTC. Its translation: CASSLTGTGNEQYF.

The chain joins TRBV10-3 to TRBJ2-2, with D perhaps matching TRBD2 (5 bases). Germline V gives CDR1 ENHRY, CDR2 SYGVKD. V was clipped by 3 bases and J by 3 bases, with 8 bases between them. The CDR3 contains 14 residues. The CDR3 coding sequence is TGTGCCATCAGTGAACCCGGGGACACCGGGGAGCTGTTTTTT. Translated: CAISEPGDTGELFF.

This clonotype has a handful of counts. This chain joins TRBV12-3 or TRBV12-4 and TRBJ1-5; 7 bases agree with TRBD1. The CDR3 runs 14 residues. Losses at the gene ends were 6 bases for V and 4 bases for J; bases not matched to a gene: 6. In nucleotides, the CDR3 is TGTGCCAGCAGCAAAGACAGGGCTAATCAGCCCCAGCATTTT. This gives the protein CASSKDRANQPQHF.

This clonotype was counted ten times or more. This CDR3 reads CASSSRLAGKSYEQYF. The CDR3 bases are TGTGCCAGCTCATCCAGACTAGCGGGAAAATCCTACGAGCAGTACTTC. The V and J genes are TRBV18 and TRBJ2-7, with 11 bases matching TRBD2. This CDR3 comprises 16 residues. The V gene end was trimmed by 5 bases and the J gene end by 1 base; junction bases not matched to a gene: 7. CDR1 is KGHSH, CDR2 LQKENI, per germline.

The chain carries TRBV20-1 and TRBJ1-2, with a tentative D call TRBD1 (6 bases). The length of the CDR3 is 13 residues. Trimming took 3 bases from V and 6 from J, leaving 14 bases between them. Germline V gene data show CDR1 as DFQATT and CDR2 as SNEGSKA (reference sequence). The CDR3 DNA reads as TGCAGTGCTAGTGCTTCGGGGGGCGATGGCTACACCTTC. As protein: CSASASGGDGYTF.

This clonotype showed up many times. V usage is TRBV27 and J usage is TRBJ2-7; 8 bases align to TRBD2. J gave up 0 bases and V 2 bases, and 9 bases lay outside the gene matches. Per germline, CDR1 MNHEY and CDR2 SMNVEV (reference sequence). This CDR3 has 17 residues. The CDR3 loop reads CASSLRLAGLSSYEQYF. CDR3 in DNA: TGTGCCAGCAGTTTAAGGCTAGCGGGCCTTAGCTCCTACGAGCAGTACTTC.

This clonotype showed up many times. The chain carries TRBV6-1 and TRBJ2-2; D gene unclear. V shed 7 bases and J shed 4 bases, with 16 bases lying between them. Looked up from germline, CDR1 is MNHNS and CDR2 is SASEGT. This CDR3 spans 15 amino acids. The CDR3 spells CASIPNRAITGELFF. Here the CDR3 DNA reads TGTGCCAGCATTCCCAACAGAGCGATCACCGGGGAGCTGTTTTTT.

This clonotype showed up many times. The chain recombines TRBV2 with TRBJ2-2; D ambiguous. Germline CDR1 and CDR2: SNHLY and FYNNEI. With 6 bases removed from V and 3 bases from J, the gap between germline ends came to 5 bases. This CDR3 is built from 12 residues. CDR3 in amino acids: CASSIDTGELFF. The CDR3 bases are TGTGCCAGCAGCATCGACACCGGGGAGCTGTTTTTT.

This clonotype was recorded at least ten times. The rearrangement links TRBV11-2 to TRBJ2-3, with 7 bases aligning to TRBD2. Germline CDR1 and CDR2: SGHAT and FQNNGV. Trimming took 3 bases from V and 8 from J; bases not matched to a gene: 2. CDR3 length: 12 amino acids. CDR3 DNA: TGTGCCAGCAGCTTGGGGGGGGTTACGCAGTATTTT. Translated: CASSLGGVTQYF.

Many counts were recorded for this clonotype. The CDR3 reads CASSFGRHGEAFF. The CDR3 nucleotides are TGTGCCAGCAGCTTTGGTCGGCATGGTGAAGCTTTCTTT. J is TRBJ1-1 and V is TRBV7-9; no reliable D call. Germline assignment: CDR1 SEHNR and CDR2 FQNEAQ (reference sequence). CDR3 length equals 13 residues. V dropped 3 bases and J dropped 7 bases, with 12 bases sitting between them.